The present entry profiles one T cell receptor (beta chain) with its context. The antigen is unknown. Sequencing of TCR beta was carried out in blood CD8+ and CD4+ T cells. While CD8+ and CD4+ T cells were isolated negatively, TEMRA cells were enriched by FACS. These data originate in a study of CD8 T cells in Susac syndrome. This CDR3 is 16 amino acids long. V lost 0 bases and J lost 3, with 15 bases in between. Reverse transcription of 0.5 to 1 ug RNA was carried out with random hexamers. TCRdb used MiXCR to reprocess the immunoSEQ multiplex PCR reads, holding one entry per CDR3 protein. The sample consists of 150,000 to 160,000 distinct CDR3 sequences, around 96% of them appearing once. Points from the study as a whole: The number of individuals included in the study's TCR sequencing and HLA analysis was acknowledged as relatively small.

This receptor was taken from a human donor with multiple sclerosis. The sample consisted of CD8+ T cells from PBMCs. This chain uses TRBV6-7 with TRBJ2-7, with D possibly matching TRBD1 (6 bases). TRBV6-7 falls under the ORF class, with uncertain function. The CDR3 coding sequence is TGTGCCAGCAGTTACTCGGTCCGGACAGAGCTCTACGAGCAGTACTTC. Translation: CASSYSVRTELYEQYF.